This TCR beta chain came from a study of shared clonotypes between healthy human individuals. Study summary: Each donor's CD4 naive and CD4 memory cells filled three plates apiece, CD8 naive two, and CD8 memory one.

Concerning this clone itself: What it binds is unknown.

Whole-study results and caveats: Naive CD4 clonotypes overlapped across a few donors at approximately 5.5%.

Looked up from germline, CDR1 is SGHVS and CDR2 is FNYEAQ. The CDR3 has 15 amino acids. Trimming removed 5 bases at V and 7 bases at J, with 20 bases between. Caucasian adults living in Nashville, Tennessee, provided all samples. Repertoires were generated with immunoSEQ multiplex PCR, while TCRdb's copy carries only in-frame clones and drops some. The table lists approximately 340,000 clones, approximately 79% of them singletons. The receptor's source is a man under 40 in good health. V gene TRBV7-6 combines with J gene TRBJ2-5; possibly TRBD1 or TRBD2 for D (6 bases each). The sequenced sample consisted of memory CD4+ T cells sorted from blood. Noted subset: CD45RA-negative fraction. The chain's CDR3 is CASSDREGGLGTQYF. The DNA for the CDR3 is TGTGCCAGCAGCGACCGTGAGGGGGGATTGGGGACCCAGTACTTC.